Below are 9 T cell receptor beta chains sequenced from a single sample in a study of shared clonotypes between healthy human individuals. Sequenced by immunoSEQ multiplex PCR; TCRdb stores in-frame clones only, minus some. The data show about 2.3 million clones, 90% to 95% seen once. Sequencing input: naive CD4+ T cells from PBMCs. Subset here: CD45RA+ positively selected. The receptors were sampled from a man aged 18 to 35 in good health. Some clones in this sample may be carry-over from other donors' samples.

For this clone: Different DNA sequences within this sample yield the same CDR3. The CDR3 is CASSSRTENTEAFF. The CDR3 DNA sequence: TGTGCCAGCAGCTCCCGAACGGAGAACACTGAAGCTTTCTTT. The chain has TRBV7-9 and TRBJ1-1, with D unclear. The V and J ends lost 4 bases and 1 base respectively, with 10 bases between them. The CDR3 totals 14 residues. CDR1 is SEHNR and CDR2 is FQNEAQ in the germline V gene (reference sequence).

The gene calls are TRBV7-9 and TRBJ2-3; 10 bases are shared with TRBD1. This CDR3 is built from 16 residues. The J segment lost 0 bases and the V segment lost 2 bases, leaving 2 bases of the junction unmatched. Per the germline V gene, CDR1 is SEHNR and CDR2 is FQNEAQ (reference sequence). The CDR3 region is CASSLRTGGSTDTQYF. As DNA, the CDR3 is TGTGCCAGCAGCTTACGGACAGGGGGTAGCACAGATACGCAGTATTTT.

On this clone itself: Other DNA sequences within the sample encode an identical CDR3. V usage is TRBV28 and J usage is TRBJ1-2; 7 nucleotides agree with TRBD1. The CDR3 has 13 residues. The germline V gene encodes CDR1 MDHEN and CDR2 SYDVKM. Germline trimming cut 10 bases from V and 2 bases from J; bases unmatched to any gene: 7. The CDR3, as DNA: TGTGCCACCCCTTCAGGGGGGAACTATGGCTACACCTTC. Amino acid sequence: CATPSGGNYGYTF.

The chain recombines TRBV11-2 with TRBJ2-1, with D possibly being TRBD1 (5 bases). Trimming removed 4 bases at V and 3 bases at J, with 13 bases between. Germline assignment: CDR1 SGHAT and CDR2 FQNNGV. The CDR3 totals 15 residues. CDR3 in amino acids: CASSSSRAYYNEQFF. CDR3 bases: TGTGCCAGCAGCTCCTCCAGGGCGTACTACAATGAGCAGTTCTTC.

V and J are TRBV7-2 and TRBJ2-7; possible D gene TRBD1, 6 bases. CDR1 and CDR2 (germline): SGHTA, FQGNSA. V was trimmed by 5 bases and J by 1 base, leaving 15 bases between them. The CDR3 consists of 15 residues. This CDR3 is CASSPQGSGSYEQYF. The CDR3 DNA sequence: TGTGCCAGCAGCCCCCAGGGGAGTGGGTCCTACGAGCAGTACTTC.

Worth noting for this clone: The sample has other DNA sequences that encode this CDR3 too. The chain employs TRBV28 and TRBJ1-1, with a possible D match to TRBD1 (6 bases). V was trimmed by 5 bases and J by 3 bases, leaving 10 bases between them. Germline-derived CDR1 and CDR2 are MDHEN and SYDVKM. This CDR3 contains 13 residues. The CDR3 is CASSGGGDTEAFF. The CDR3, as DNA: TGTGCCAGCAGTGGAGGGGGAGACACTGAAGCTTTCTTT.

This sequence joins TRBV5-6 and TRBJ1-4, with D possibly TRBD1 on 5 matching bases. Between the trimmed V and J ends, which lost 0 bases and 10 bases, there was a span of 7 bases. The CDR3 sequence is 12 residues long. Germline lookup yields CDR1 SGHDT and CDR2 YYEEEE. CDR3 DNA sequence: TGTGCCAGCAGCTTGGGACAGTCAAAACTGTTTTTT. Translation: CASSLGQSKLFF.

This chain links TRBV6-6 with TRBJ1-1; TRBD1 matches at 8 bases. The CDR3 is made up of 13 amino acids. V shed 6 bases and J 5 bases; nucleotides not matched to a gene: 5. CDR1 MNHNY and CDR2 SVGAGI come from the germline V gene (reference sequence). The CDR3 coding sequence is TGTGCCAGCAGAGACAGGGGAGGGACTGAAGCTTTCTTT. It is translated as CASRDRGGTEAFF.

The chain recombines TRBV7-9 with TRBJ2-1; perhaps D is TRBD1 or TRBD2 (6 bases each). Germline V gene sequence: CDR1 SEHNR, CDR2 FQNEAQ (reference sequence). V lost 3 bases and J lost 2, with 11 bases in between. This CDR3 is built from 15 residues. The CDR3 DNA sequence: TGTGCCAGCAGCTTGCGGGACACCCCCTACAATGAGCAGTTCTTC. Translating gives CASSLRDTPYNEQFF. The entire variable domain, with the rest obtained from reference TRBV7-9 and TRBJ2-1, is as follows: DTGVSQNPRHKITKRGQNVTFRCDPISEHNRLYWYRQTLGQGPEFLTYFQNEAQLEKSRLLSDRFSAERPKGSFSTLEIQRTEQGDSAMYLCASSLRDTPYNEQFFGPGTRLTVL.